This T cell receptor (beta chain) was identified in a study of T cell responses to AZD1222 COVID-19 vaccine. General study points: A reported finding is that nearly half of spike-specific TCRs target unmutated variant regions. There were vaccine-associated CD4 TCRs across spike, dominant at 160-218 and 743-854. The repertoires were collected only after the peak T cell response.

Points on this clone: Its antigen is not identified.

Repertoires were generated with immunoSEQ multiplex PCR, while TCRdb's copy carries only in-frame clones and drops some. The sample lists approximately 110,000 clones, 92% occurring once. The CDR3 sequence is 12 residues long. V lost 5 bases, J lost 11 bases, and 15 bases lay in between. Germline assignment: CDR1 SEHNR and CDR2 FQNEAQ (reference sequence). The chain links TRBV7-9 to TRBJ1-1; D possibly corresponds to TRBD1 (5 bases). Sequencing used peripheral blood, obtained on day 0 of AZD1222 vaccination. The clonotype originates from an adult in good health. The CDR3 sequence: CASSPVRGFAFF. CDR3 sequence (DNA): TGTGCCAGCAGCCCAGTTCGGGGGTTCGCTTTCTTT.